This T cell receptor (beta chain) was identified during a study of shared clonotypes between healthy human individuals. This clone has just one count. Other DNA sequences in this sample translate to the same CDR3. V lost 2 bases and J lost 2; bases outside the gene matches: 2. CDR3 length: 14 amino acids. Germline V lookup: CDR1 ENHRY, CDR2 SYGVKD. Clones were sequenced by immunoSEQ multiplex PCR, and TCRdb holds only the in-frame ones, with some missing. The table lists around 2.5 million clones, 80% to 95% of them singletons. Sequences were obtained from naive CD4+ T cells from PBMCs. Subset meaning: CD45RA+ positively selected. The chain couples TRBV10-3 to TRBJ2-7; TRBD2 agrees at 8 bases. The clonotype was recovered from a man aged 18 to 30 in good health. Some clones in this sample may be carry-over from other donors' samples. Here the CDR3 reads CAISETSGTYEQYF. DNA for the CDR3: TGTGCCATCAGTGAGACTAGCGGTACCTACGAGCAGTACTTC.